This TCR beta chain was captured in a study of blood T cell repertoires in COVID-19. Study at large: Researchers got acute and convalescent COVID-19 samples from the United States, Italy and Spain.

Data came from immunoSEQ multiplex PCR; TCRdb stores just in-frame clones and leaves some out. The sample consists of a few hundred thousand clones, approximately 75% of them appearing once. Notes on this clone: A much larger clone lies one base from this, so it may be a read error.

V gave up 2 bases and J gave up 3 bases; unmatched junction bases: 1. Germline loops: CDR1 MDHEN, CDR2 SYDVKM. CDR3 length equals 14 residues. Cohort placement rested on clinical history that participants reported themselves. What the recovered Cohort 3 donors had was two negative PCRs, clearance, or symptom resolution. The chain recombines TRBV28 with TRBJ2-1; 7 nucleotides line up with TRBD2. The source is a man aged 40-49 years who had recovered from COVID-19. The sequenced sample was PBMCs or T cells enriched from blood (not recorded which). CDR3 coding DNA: TGTGCCAGCAGTTTAGCGGGAGTCTACAATGAGCAGTTCTTC. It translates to CASSLAGVYNEQFF.